The source of this T cell receptor (beta chain) is a study of preoperative IRX-2 immunotherapy in early breast cancer. The treatment is: preoperative locoregional IRX-2 cytokine immunotherapy. This phase Ib study tested locoregional IRX-2 cytokine immunotherapy given before surgery. Assay: immunoSEQ multiplex PCR; the TCRdb copy retains only in-frame clones and omits some. The sample has roughly 43,000 clones; around 96% are singletons. The source of this sequence is a human donor with breast cancer. The starting material was tumor tissue, obtained after IRX-2 immunotherapy.

The CDR3 DNA is TGTGCCAGCAGGGACAGAGAAGAGACCCAGTACTTC. This translates into CASRDREETQYF. The V and J genes are TRBV2 and TRBJ2-5, with a possible D match to TRBD1 (6 bases). CDR1 and CDR2 (germline): SNHLY, FYNNEI. This CDR3 has 12 residues. V was clipped by 6 bases and J by 3 bases, with 8 bases between them.